This T cell receptor beta chain was found in a study of chemoradiotherapy in HPV16-positive cancers. Turning to the study itself: A couple of HPV16-positive patients' cells yielded candidate HPV-specific clones and common motifs.

Data came from immunoSEQ multiplex PCR; TCRdb stores just in-frame clones and leaves some out. The sample has some 3,100 clones; around 83% are singletons. Points from the study as a whole: Only a couple of HPV16-positive patients supplied the functional HPV-specificity definition.

As regards this clone: Its antigen is not identified.

The origin of this receptor is a human donor with HPV-associated anogenital cancer. The sequencing used tumor tissue, collected from a patient who underwent chemoradiotherapy.

CDR3 region: CASSRPRDIGLNYGYTF. The CDR3 DNA reads as TGTGCCAGCAGCCGACCACGGGACATAGGCTTGAACTATGGCTACACCTTC. The chain is built from TRBV7-9 and TRBJ1-2; the D gene is possibly TRBD1 (6 bases). The CDR3 is made up of 17 amino acids. From germline, CDR1 is SEHNR and CDR2 FQNEAQ (reference sequence). V was shortened by 5 bases and J by 2 bases, with 21 bases between the two germline ends.